The sequence of this T cell receptor beta chain was determined in a study of shared clonotypes between healthy human individuals. V was clipped by 7 bases and J by 6 bases; unmatched bases: 5. This CDR3 contains 13 residues. In germline, CDR1 is LNHDA, CDR2 SQIVND (reference sequence). Here immunoSEQ multiplex PCR was the method, and the copy in TCRdb shows in-frame clones only, minus some. The sample contains roughly 1 million clones, approximately 80% of which appear only once. The chain is built from TRBV19 and TRBJ1-5, with TRBD1 identical over 8 bases. This sequence originates from a man younger than 35 in good health. Some clones in this sample may be carry-over from other donors' samples. The sequencing sample was made of memory CD4+ T cells from PBMCs. Subset noted: CD45RA-negative fraction. The CDR3 protein is CASTDRVAQPQHF. The CDR3 DNA reads as TGTGCCAGTACGGACAGGGTGGCTCAGCCCCAGCATTTT.